Listed below are T cell receptor beta chains from one sample, sequenced in a study of blood T cell repertoires in COVID-19. The repertoire was sequenced with immunoSEQ multiplex PCR; TCRdb's copy has only in-frame clones and lacks some. In the table there are 80,000 or so clones, over 80% of which are singletons. Sequencing was carried out using peripheral blood. The receptors derive from a human donor in a cohort sampled during active COVID-19. Each CDR3 is given with its conserved first and last residue. Fields, in order: J gene, V gene, D gene, CDR3 protein, CDR3 DNA. A D gene is named only where the DNA matches it firmly.

>TRBJ2-1|TRBV19|NA
CASRPVRGGNNEQFF
TGTGCCAGCCGCCCTGTGAGGGGGGGCAACAATGAGCAGTTCTTC
>TRBJ2-4|TRBV27|TRBD2
CASGTGGRAKNIQYF
TGTGCCAGCGGCACGGGGGGACGAGCCAAAAACATTCAGTACTTC
>TRBJ2-5|TRBV18|NA
CASSPPPGRRETQYF
TGTGCCAGCTCACCACCCCCGGGGAGAAGGGAGACCCAGTACTTC
>TRBJ2-2|TRBV5-6|NA
CASSLGGGRNTGELFF
TGTGCCAGCAGCTTGGGTGGCGGGCGGAACACCGGGGAGCTGTTTTTT
>TRBJ2-1|TRBV5-5|TRBD2
CASSSGGSPYNEQFF
TGTGCCAGCAGCTCCGGGGGGTCCCCGTACAATGAGCAGTTCTTC
>TRBJ2-7|TRBV27|NA
CASSRVPAYEQYF
TGTGCCAGCAGCAGGGTACCGGCTTACGAGCAGTACTTC
>TRBJ1-5|TRBV15|TRBD1
CATSTDRGREGNQPQHF
TGTGCCACCAGCACTGACAGGGGGCGCGAGGGCAATCAGCCCCAGCATTTT
>TRBJ1-2|TRBV19|TRBD1
CASSLQGATGGGYTF
TGTGCCAGTAGCCTACAGGGGGCGACCGGTGGGGGCTACACCTTC
>TRBJ2-1|TRBV5-1|TRBD2
CASSPNLSGVAAEQFF
TGCGCCAGCAGCCCAAACTTGAGCGGGGTAGCCGCTGAGCAGTTCTTC
>TRBJ2-7|TRBV2|TRBD1
CASIRDKSWDRGSGEQYF
TGTGCCAGCATTCGGGACAAGAGCTGGGACAGGGGCTCGGGCGAGCAGTACTTC
>TRBJ1-1|TRBV19|TRBD1
CASSIRGLNTEAFF
TGTGCCAGTAGTATCAGGGGGCTAAACACTGAAGCTTTCTTT
>TRBJ1-1|TRBV18|NA
CASSPGQSLTEAFF
TGTGCCAGCTCACCAGGGCAGAGCCTAACTGAAGCTTTCTTT
>TRBJ1-5|TRBV2|NA
CASSDDRRPNQPQHF
TGTGCCAGCAGTGACGACAGGCGCCCGAATCAGCCCCAGCATTTT
>TRBJ1-2|TRBV9|NA
CASSGSGGNYGYTF
TGTGCCAGCAGCGGTAGTGGGGGGAACTATGGCTACACCTTC
>TRBJ2-7|TRBV2|TRBD1
CASSLTGGGYEQYF
TGTGCCAGCAGTCTGACAGGGGGCGGCTACGAGCAGTACTTC
>TRBJ1-1|TRBV30|NA
CAWSVQGNTEAFF
TGTGCCTGGAGTGTACAGGGGAACACTGAAGCTTTCTTT